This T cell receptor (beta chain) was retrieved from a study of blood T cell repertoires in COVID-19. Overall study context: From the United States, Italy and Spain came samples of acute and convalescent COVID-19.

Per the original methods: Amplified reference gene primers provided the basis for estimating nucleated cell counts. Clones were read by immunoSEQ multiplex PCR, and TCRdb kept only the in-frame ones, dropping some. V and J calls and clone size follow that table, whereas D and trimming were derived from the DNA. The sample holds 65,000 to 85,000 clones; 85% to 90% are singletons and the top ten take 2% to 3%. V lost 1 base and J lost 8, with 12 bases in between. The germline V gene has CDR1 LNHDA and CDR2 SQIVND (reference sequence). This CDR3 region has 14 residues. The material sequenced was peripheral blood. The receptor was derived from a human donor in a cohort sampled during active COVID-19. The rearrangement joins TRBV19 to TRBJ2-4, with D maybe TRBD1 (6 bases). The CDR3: CASSIGQGMDIQYF. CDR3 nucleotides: TGTGCCAGTAGTATAGGCCAGGGGATGGACATTCAGTACTTC.